This T cell receptor beta chain was sequenced in a study of low-dose radiotherapy and immunotherapy resistance in tumors. Background on the study: Intravenous cyclophosphamide 200 mg/m2 was given every two weeks, one day before radiation and immunotherapy.

Time point described: after trial treatment. Treatment of the sample: LDRT plus nivolumab, ipilimumab, low-dose cyclophosphamide and aspirin (RACIN trial). Priming of first-strand cDNA relied on TRAV- and TRBV-specific primers (covering alpha and beta chains). Both a constant-region primer and a V-primer adapter served to amplify TCRs across roughly 22 PCR cycles. TCRdb processed the reads anew with MiXCR; each CDR3 protein has one entry. The sample holds 40,000 or so distinct CDR3 sequences; about a fifth are singletons and the top ten take just under 9.5%. The CDR3 has 14 residues. V gave up 4 bases and J gave up 4 bases; unmatched junction bases: 5. Germline V gene data show CDR1 as SQVTM and CDR2 as ANQGSEA. This clonotype was seen ten or more times.

The chain has TRBV29-1 and TRBJ2-7; 12 bases fit TRBD2. The input for sequencing was PBMCs, taken after low-dose radiotherapy plus immunotherapy. The receptor's source is a female donor with ovarian cancer. The CDR3 DNA reads TGCAGCGTTGTCCGACTAGCGGGAGTTTACGAGCAGTACTTC. Translated, it gives CSVVRLAGVYEQYF.